This T cell receptor beta chain is drawn from a study of spatial heterogeneity in lung cancer. Study-wide results and caveats: Tumors with more nonsynonymous mutations had more expanded intratumoral alpha and beta TCRs.

Time point reported: sample taken at primary tumor resection. The study sequenced unsorted whole RNA from tumor, nontumor lung or frozen PBMC. TCRdb recomputed calls from the 5' RACE reads with MiXCR, one row per CDR3 protein. The table records 14,000 or so distinct CDR3 sequences, 4.7% of them present only once. CDR1 and CDR2 from the germline V gene are DFQATT and SNEGSKA (reference sequence). J gave up 8 bases and V 5 bases, and 6 bases lay outside the gene matches. This CDR3 is built from 12 residues. This clonotype was seen more than once but under ten times. Its antigen is as yet unknown. The sequence was obtained from a female donor with early-stage non-small cell lung cancer. The J gene is TRBJ1-1, the V gene TRBV20-1; 9 bases match TRBD1. The sequencing here drew on lung tumor tissue, taken at surgery. The CDR3 protein is CSAGRDRVEAFF. The CDR3, as DNA: TGCAGTGCTGGCCGGGACAGGGTAGAAGCTTTCTTT.